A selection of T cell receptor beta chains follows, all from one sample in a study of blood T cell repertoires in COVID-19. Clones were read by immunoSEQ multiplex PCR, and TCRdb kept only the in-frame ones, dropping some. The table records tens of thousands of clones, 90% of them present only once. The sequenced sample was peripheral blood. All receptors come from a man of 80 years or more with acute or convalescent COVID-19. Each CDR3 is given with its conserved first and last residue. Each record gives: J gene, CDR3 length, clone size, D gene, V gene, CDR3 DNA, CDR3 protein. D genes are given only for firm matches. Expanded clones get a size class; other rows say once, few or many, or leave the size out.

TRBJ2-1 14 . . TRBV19 TGTGCCAGTAGTATAGTTCCAGAGGGTACTGAGCAGTTCTTC CASSIVPEGTEQFF
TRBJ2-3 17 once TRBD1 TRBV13 TGTGCCAGCAGCTACAGGGGCCGGGACAGGGGAGGGGATACGCAGTATTTT CASSYRGRDRGGDTQYF
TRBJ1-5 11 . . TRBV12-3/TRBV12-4 TGTGCCAGCAGCCAGGGAGGGCCCCAGCATTTT CASSQGGPQHF
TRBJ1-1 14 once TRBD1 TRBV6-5 TGTGCCAGCGAGGGAGACAGGGCTTCTACGGGAGCTTTCTTT CASEGDRASTGAFF
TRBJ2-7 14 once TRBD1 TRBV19 TGTGCCAGTAGCCCAACCGGGACAGTCTACGAGCAGTACTTC CASSPTGTVYEQYF
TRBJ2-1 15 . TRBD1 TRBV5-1 TGCGCCAGCAGCCTCCTGGGGACGACAGGGCATGAGCAGTTCTTC CASSLLGTTGHEQFF
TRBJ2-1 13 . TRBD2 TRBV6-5 TGTGCCAGCAAAGCTAGCGGGGTTTCGGGCTTCTTCTTC CASKASGVSGFFF
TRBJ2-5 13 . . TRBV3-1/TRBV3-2 TGTGCCAGCAGCCAAGGAGCCCAAGAGACCCAGTACTTC CASSQGAQETQYF
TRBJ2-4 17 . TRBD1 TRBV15 TGTGCCACCAGCAGAGGACAGGGGGCTCGGACCAAAAACATTCAGTACTTC CATSRGQGARTKNIQYF
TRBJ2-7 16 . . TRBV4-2 TGTGCCAGCAGCCAAGACCTAGGACTGGGAAGTTACGAGCAGTACTTC CASSQDLGLGSYEQYF
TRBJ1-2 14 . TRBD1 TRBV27 TGTGCCAGCAGTCACCGGGACAGGGGCTATGGCTACACCTTC CASSHRDRGYGYTF
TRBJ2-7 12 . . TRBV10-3 TGTGCCATCAGTGGTGACTACTACGAGCAGTACTTC CAISGDYYEQYF
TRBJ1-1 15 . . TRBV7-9 TGTGCCAGCAGCCTAACCCCACGGCGGGGGACTGAAGCTTTCTTT CASSLTPRRGTEAFF
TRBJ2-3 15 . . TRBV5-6 TGTGCCAGCAGCTTGGGACCGACTAGCACAGATACGCAGTATTTT CASSLGPTSTDTQYF
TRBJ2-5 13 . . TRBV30 TGTGCCTGGGGGCACAGGAGTCAAGAGACCCAGTACTTC CAWGHRSQETQYF
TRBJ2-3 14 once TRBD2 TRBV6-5 TGTGCCAGCAGCCCCCGACTAGCCGGTTCAGCGCAGTATTTT CASSPRLAGSAQYF
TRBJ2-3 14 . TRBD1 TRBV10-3 TGTGCCATCAGCGTAGGGACAGGGAGAGATACGCAGTATTTT CAISVGTGRDTQYF
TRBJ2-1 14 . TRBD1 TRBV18 TGTGCCAGCTCACCAGGGACAGGAGACAATGAGCAGTTCTTC CASSPGTGDNEQFF
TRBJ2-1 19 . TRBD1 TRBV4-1 TGCGCCAGCAGCCAAGATACAGGGGGCGTCGGGAGCTCCTACAATGAGCAGTTCTTC CASSQDTGGVGSSYNEQFF
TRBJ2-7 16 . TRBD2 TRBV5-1 TGCGCCAGCAGCTCCCTCGGAGTAGCGGGGGTCGACGAGCAGTACTTC CASSSLGVAGVDEQYF
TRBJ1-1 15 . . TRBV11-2 TGTGCCAGCAGCCCCACGGGGGGCGCGAGGACTGAAGCTTTCTTT CASSPTGGARTEAFF
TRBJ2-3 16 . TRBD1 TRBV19 TGTGCCAGTAGGGGACAGGGGTCGTGGGGCACAGATACGCAGTATTTT CASRGQGSWGTDTQYF
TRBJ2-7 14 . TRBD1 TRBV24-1 TGTGCCACCAGTGACCAGGGGGCGCCACACGAGCAGTACTTC CATSDQGAPHEQYF